Below are 28 T cell receptor beta chains sequenced from a single sample in a study of cytomegalovirus exposure and HLA in healthy donors. The PCR had 60 Vbeta and 13 Jbeta primers. The repertoire was sequenced with immunoSEQ multiplex PCR; TCRdb's copy has only in-frame clones and lacks some. The sample gives tens of thousands of clones, around 80% of which show up once; approximately 0.6% is in the top ten. The material sequenced was PBMCs. These receptors were obtained from a man in his thirties or forties in good health and CMV-seronegative.

The chain couples TRBV5-6 to TRBJ2-1; 14 bases align to TRBD2. Unmatched junction bases numbered 10, after V lost 4 bases and J lost 7 bases. The CDR3 has 17 amino acids. Germline V gene data show CDR1 as SGHDT and CDR2 as YYEEEE. CDR3: CASSNLGTSGRQNEQFF. The CDR3 DNA reads as TGTGCCAGCAGCAACCTGGGGACTAGCGGGAGACAAAATGAGCAGTTCTTC.

The chain recombines TRBV27 with TRBJ1-1, with 8 positions matching TRBD1. V trimming: 6 bases; J trimming: 7 bases; junction bases outside the gene matches: 13. Per germline, CDR1 MNHEY and CDR2 SMNVEV (reference sequence). This CDR3 comprises 15 residues. Here the CDR3 reads CASSPWPPGGIEAFF. Written as DNA, the CDR3 is TGTGCCAGCAGCCCCTGGCCCCCAGGGGGCATTGAAGCTTTCTTT.

As for this clone: A junction end diverges from the germline sequence, so it may reflect a read error. The genes are TRBV7-9 and TRBJ1-2; the D is unclear. The CDR3 is 14 amino acids. Germline CDR1 is SEHNR and CDR2 is FQNEAQ (reference sequence). The CDR3 DNA is TGTTCCAGCAGCTTATTACCATCCCAGTATGGCTACACCTTC. Translating it yields CSSSLLPSQYGYTF. Full variable domain (rest looked up from reference TRBV7-9 and TRBJ1-2): DTGVSQNPRHKITKRGQNVTFRCDPISEHNRLYWYRQTLGQGPEFLTYFQNEAQLEKSRLLSDRFSAERPKGSFSTLEIQRTEQGDSAMYLCSSSLLPSQYGYTFGSGTRLTVV.

The table lists this clone with a few counts. The chain has TRBV6-6 and TRBJ2-7, with 9 bases identical to TRBD2. Germline CDR1 MNHNY, CDR2 SVGAGI (reference sequence). With 11 bases clipped from V and 4 bases from J, the junction kept 9 bases outside the gene matches. This CDR3 spans 13 amino acids. CDR3 sequence (DNA): TGTGCCGGCGGGGGGGCCGTGGGTTACGAGCAGTACTTC. It specifies CAGGGAVGYEQYF.

This clone was counted a few times. The gene calls are TRBV2 and TRBJ1-1, with a weak D call TRBD1 (5 bases). The CDR3 is made up of 14 amino acids. Germline CDR1 SNHLY, CDR2 FYNNEI. Trimming stripped 6 bases from V and 5 bases from J, with 16 bases between. Here the CDR3 reads CASRGGGSLTEAFF. The CDR3, as DNA: TGTGCCAGCAGGGGGGGAGGGTCCTTAACTGAAGCTTTCTTT.

The V call is TRBV15, the J call TRBJ1-5, with 7 positions matching TRBD1. The CDR3 has 14 amino acids. The V gene's germline CDR1 is LNHNV and CDR2 YYDKDF (reference sequence). V shed 7 bases and J 3 bases; nucleotides not matched to a gene: 6. The CDR3 protein is CATTSGQINQPQHF. CDR3 DNA: TGTGCCACCACCTCGGGACAGATCAATCAGCCCCAGCATTTT.

V and J are TRBV5-6 and TRBJ1-1; D ambiguous. V was cut by 1 base and J by 0 bases, with 10 bases left in between. The CDR3 spans 15 residues. CDR1 and CDR2 (germline): SGHDT, YYEEEE. The CDR3 region is CASSLQQLMNTEAFF. CDR3 in DNA: TGTGCCAGCAGCTTGCAACAGTTGATGAACACTGAAGCTTTCTTT.

There are a few counts of this clone. V gene TRBV2 combines with J gene TRBJ1-1; D may be TRBD1 (5 bases). V lost 11 bases and J lost 1, with 14 bases in between. This CDR3 has 13 amino acids. Germline V gene data show CDR1 as SNHLY and CDR2 as FYNNEI. CDR3 bases: TGTGCCGGAACTCAGACAGAGAACACTGAAGCTTTCTTT. As protein: CAGTQTENTEAFF.

The J gene is TRBJ2-7, the V gene TRBV5-5; 8 nucleotides align to TRBD2. The junction had 5 bases not matched to a gene; V was cut back by 0 bases and J by 0 bases. The CDR3 has 16 residues. The germline V gene has CDR1 SGHKS and CDR2 YYEKEE (reference sequence). This chain's CDR3 is CASSLVGSGTSYEQYF. CDR3 DNA: TGTGCCAGCAGCTTGGTGGGTAGCGGGACCTCCTACGAGCAGTACTTC.

This clone turned up a few times. This chain links TRBV5-4 with TRBJ2-3, with 8 bases aligning to TRBD2. Germline V gene lookup returns CDR1 SGHNT and CDR2 YYREEE (reference sequence). The CDR3 extends over 14 amino acids. V gave up 5 bases and J gave up 6 bases; unmatched junction bases: 8. In nucleotides, the CDR3 is TGTGCCAGCAGGAGGAGCGGGGGCGGGGATACGCAGTATTTT. This sequence encodes CASRRSGGGDTQYF.

V usage is TRBV19 and J usage is TRBJ1-2, with TRBD1 as a possible D gene (6 bases). CDR1 LNHDA and CDR2 SQIVND come from the germline V gene (reference sequence). CDR3 length: 16 residues. Trimming removed 2 bases from V and 2 bases from J, with 15 bases in between. CDR3 bases: TGTGCCAGTAGTATACTCGGCAGGGGCACGAACTATGGCTACACCTTC. This encodes CASSILGRGTNYGYTF.

This clone was seen a few times. The chain has TRBV9 and TRBJ2-1, with D tentatively TRBD2 (6 bases). Trimming took off 1 base at V and 0 bases at J, with 8 bases between the two ends. This CDR3 region has 15 residues. Germline loops: CDR1 SGDLS, CDR2 YYNGEE. The CDR3 reads CASSVRGSSYNEQFF. The CDR3 DNA sequence: TGTGCCAGCAGCGTACGGGGGAGCTCCTACAATGAGCAGTTCTTC.

The chain carries TRBV7-3 and TRBJ1-2, with TRBD1 identical over 7 bases. The length of the CDR3 is 13 residues. Per germline, CDR1 SGHTA and CDR2 FQGTGA. After removal of 2 bases from V and 8 bases from J, the junction contained 5 bases not matched to a gene. The CDR3 reads CASSLDRASGYTF. The CDR3, as DNA: TGTGCCAGCAGCTTAGACAGGGCCTCGGGCTACACCTTC.

This chain links TRBV28 with TRBJ2-5, with a possible D match to TRBD1 (6 bases). This CDR3 is 14 amino acids long. V gave up 2 bases and J gave up 1 base, with 8 bases separating them. Per germline, CDR1 MDHEN and CDR2 SYDVKM. CDR3 loop: CASSLGGLQETQYF. The CDR3 DNA follows: TGTGCCAGCAGTTTAGGGGGCCTCCAAGAGACCCAGTACTTC.

With respect to this clone: Sequence at one end of the junction differs from germline and may be a read error. The chain is built from TRBV18 and TRBJ1-1; possibly TRBD1 for D (5 bases). CDR3 length equals 14 residues. Germline V gene sequence: CDR1 KGHSH, CDR2 LQKENI. CDR3 nucleotide sequence: TGTGCCAGCTCACCTGGGGGGGGGAACAGTGAAGCTTTCTTT. It codes for CASSPGGGNSEAFF. The full variable domain, its missing parts supplied by reference TRBV18 and TRBJ1-1, is NAGVMQNPRHLVRRRGQEARLRCSPMKGHSHVYWYRQLPEEGLKFMVYLQKENIIDESGMPKERFSAEFPKEGPSILRIQQVVRGDSAAYFCASSPGGGNSEAFFGQGTRLTVV.

The table lists this clone with a count of one. The rearrangement joins TRBV11-1 to TRBJ2-3; D ambiguous. V lost 2 bases and J 3 bases, leaving 12 bases between the germline ends. Germline V gene lookup returns CDR1 SGHAT and CDR2 FQDESV (reference sequence). The CDR3 has 15 amino acids. The CDR3 nucleotides are TGTGCCAGCAGCTTACTTAGCTCGGGTACAGATACGCAGTATTTT. It translates to CASSLLSSGTDTQYF.

The V and J genes are TRBV6-1 and TRBJ1-1; D gene uncertain. The CDR3 loop spans 15 amino acids. With 6 bases removed from V and 3 bases from J, the gap between germline ends came to 17 bases. The germline V gene encodes CDR1 MNHNS and CDR2 SASEGT. The CDR3 loop is CASSPRTVRDTEAFF. CDR3 sequence (DNA): TGTGCCAGCAGCCCCAGGACGGTGCGGGACACTGAAGCTTTCTTT.

This clone showed up just once. V and J are TRBV7-8 and TRBJ2-5; TRBD2 aligns across 11 bases. With 2 bases clipped from V and 2 bases from J, the junction kept 10 bases outside the gene matches. There are 18 residues in the CDR3. Per germline, CDR1 SGHVS and CDR2 FQNEAQ. The CDR3 is CASSLKWGGTSGQETQYF. CDR3 DNA sequence: TGTGCCAGCAGCTTAAAATGGGGGGGGACTAGCGGTCAAGAGACCCAGTACTTC.

This clone is a singleton in its sample. This rearrangement joins TRBV7-9 to TRBJ1-1, with D maybe TRBD1 (6 bases). Deletions cut 0 bases from V and 1 base from J, with 12 bases between. Germline loops: CDR1 SEHNR, CDR2 FQNEAQ (reference sequence). The CDR3 runs to 16 residues. In DNA form, the CDR3 reads TGTGCCAGCAGCTTAGCAGGGGGTGGAGGGAACACTGAAGCTTTCTTT. Translating it yields CASSLAGGGGNTEAFF.

CDR3 nucleotide sequence: TGTGCTAGTGGTTTGGATCATTACTATGGCTACACCTTC. Translating it yields CASGLDHYYGYTF. This chain connects TRBV12-5 to TRBJ1-2; D gene uncertain. Trimming cost V 1 base and J 3 bases, with 6 bases left between them. Germline CDR1 is LGHNT and CDR2 is FRNRAP. The CDR3 is 13 amino acids.

The chain has TRBV19 and TRBJ2-2, with 7 bases matching TRBD1. Germline loops: CDR1 LNHDA, CDR2 SQIVND (reference sequence). After removal of 7 bases from V and 6 bases from J, the junction contained 11 bases not matched to a gene. The length of the CDR3 is 15 residues. CDR3 bases: TGTGCCAGTAACTGGGCGACAGGGATCGCCGGGGAGCTGTTTTTT. This sequence encodes CASNWATGIAGELFF.

The genes are TRBV19 and TRBJ1-2; perhaps TRBD1 as D (5 bases). The CDR3 is 14 residues long. CDR1 is LNHDA, CDR2 SQIVND, per germline (reference sequence). The V end was cut by 2 bases, the J end by 8 bases, with 15 bases between. DNA for the CDR3: TGTGCCAGTAGTATATCTGGGGCGCGTGACGGCTACACCTTC. This encodes CASSISGARDGYTF.

The rearrangement uses TRBV6-5 and TRBJ1-1; 7 bases are a match to TRBD1. The V segment lost 6 bases and the J segment 4 bases; nucleotides outside the gene matches: 8. Germline values: CDR1 MNHEY, CDR2 SVGAGI. The CDR3 contains 14 residues. CDR3 region: CASRHDRVGTEAFF. The CDR3 DNA sequence: TGTGCCAGCAGACACGACAGGGTGGGCACTGAAGCTTTCTTT.

The gene calls are TRBV7-2 and TRBJ1-1, with D unclear. Germline CDR1 and CDR2: SGHTA and FQGNSA. V dropped 6 bases and J dropped 0 bases, with 8 bases sitting between them. This CDR3 is built from 13 residues. CDR3 loop: CASSTQMNTEAFF. The DNA of the CDR3 is TGTGCCAGCAGTACCCAGATGAACACTGAAGCTTTCTTT. Full variable domain (remainder filled in from reference TRBV7-2 and TRBJ1-1): GAGVSQSPSNKVTEKGKDVELRCDPISGHTALYWYRQSLGQGLEFLIYFQGNSAPDKSGLPSDRFSAERTGGSVSTLTIQRTQQEDSAVYLCASSTQMNTEAFFGQGTRLTVV.

The chain uses TRBV5-1 and TRBJ2-3; the D gene is possibly TRBD2 (6 bases). This CDR3 is 15 amino acids long. V lost 6 bases and J 3 bases, leaving 17 bases between the germline ends. CDR1 is SGHRS and CDR2 is YFSETQ in the germline V gene. The CDR3 nucleotides read TGCGCCAGCAAGGTCACGGCGGGGCCAACAGATACGCAGTATTTT. Translation: CASKVTAGPTDTQYF.

The chain couples TRBV11-1 to TRBJ2-3; 12 positions agree with TRBD2. The CDR3 has 15 residues. CDR1 and CDR2 (germline): SGHAT, FQDESV (reference sequence). J gave up 4 bases and V 3 bases, and 2 bases lay outside the gene matches. Here the CDR3 DNA reads TGTGCCAGCAGCTTGACTAGCGGGAGTCCAGATACGCAGTATTTT. The encoded protein is CASSLTSGSPDTQYF.

Of note for this clone: At one of its ends the junction is not consistent with the germline gene, which may arise from a read error. This chain uses TRBV2 with TRBJ1-2; D gene unclear. The CDR3 consists of 13 residues. The germline V gene has CDR1 SNHLY and CDR2 FYNNEI. The CDR3 region is CASCERRGYGYTF. The CDR3, as DNA: TGTGCCAGCTGTGAACGGCGGGGCTATGGCTACACCTTC.

The chain couples TRBV7-2 to TRBJ1-2; D perhaps matches TRBD1 (6 bases). The CDR3 runs to 13 residues. Looked up from germline, CDR1 is SGHTA and CDR2 is FQGNSA. V was shortened by 4 bases and J by 7 bases, with 13 bases between the two germline ends. CDR3 region: CASSWDNRGGYTF. DNA of the CDR3: TGTGCCAGCAGCTGGGACAACCGGGGTGGCTACACCTTC.